This entry lists 23 T cell receptor beta chains sequenced from one sample in a study. TCRdb analysed the RT-PCR reads with MiXCR anew, one entry per CDR3 protein. The sample includes about 700,000 distinct CDR3 sequences, 14% of them seen just once. Material: memory CD4+ T cells from blood. The receptors here all came from a female donor in good health, serving as a healthy control.

This chain uses TRBV7-3 with TRBJ2-1; 9 nucleotides line up with TRBD2. This CDR3 region has 16 residues. CDR1 SGHTA and CDR2 FQGTGA come from the germline V gene. After removal of 4 bases from V and 7 bases from J, the junction contained 11 bases not matched to a gene. The CDR3, as DNA: TGTGCCAGCAGCTACCAAATCGCGGGAGGGTGGAATGAGCAGTTCTTC. It specifies CASSYQIAGGWNEQFF.

In its sample, this clonotype was seen a few times. CDR3 DNA: TGTGCCACCAGTAGTGGGGGGCAGACCTACGAGCAGTACTTC. Translating gives CATSSGGQTYEQYF. The rearrangement links TRBV24-1 to TRBJ2-7; the D call may be TRBD1 or TRBD2 (6 bases each). The CDR3 sequence is 14 residues long. Germline CDR1 reads KGHDR; CDR2 reads SFDVKD. V shed 6 bases and J shed 2 bases, with 13 bases lying between them.

This sequence joins TRBV19 and TRBJ1-1; TRBD1 might be the D (5 bases). CDR1 LNHDA and CDR2 SQIVND come from the germline V gene (reference sequence). This CDR3 comprises 14 residues. Trimming stripped 3 bases from V and 3 bases from J, with 11 bases between. This chain's CDR3 is CASSISGGDTEAFF. CDR3 DNA: TGTGCCAGTAGTATTTCGGGGGGTGACACTGAAGCTTTCTTT.

The rearrangement links TRBV28 to TRBJ1-2; D gene unclear. This CDR3 spans 14 amino acids. The germline V gene encodes CDR1 MDHEN and CDR2 SYDVKM. Trimming stripped 5 bases from V and 4 bases from J, with 14 bases between. The CDR3 sequence: CASSLKSGFYGYTF. The CDR3 coding sequence is TGTGCCAGCAGTCTTAAATCGGGCTTCTATGGCTACACCTTC.

This clonotype was observed many times. The chain combines TRBV4-3 with TRBJ2-7; D assignment may be TRBD1 or TRBD2 (6 bases each). Trimming stripped 0 bases from V and 2 bases from J, with 11 bases between. The CDR3 has 15 amino acids. CDR1 is LGHNA, CDR2 YSLEER, per germline. The CDR3 coding sequence is TGCGCCAGCAGCCAAGATCGTAGGGGGGCCTACGAGCAGTACTTC. This translates into CASSQDRRGAYEQYF.

This clonotype was detected many times. The chain carries TRBV6-5 and TRBJ2-7; tentative D call: TRBD1 (5 bases). Germline V gene sequence: CDR1 MNHEY, CDR2 SVGAGI. The CDR3 is made up of 13 amino acids. Trimming removed 0 bases at V and 2 bases at J, with 5 bases between. The CDR3 sequence is CASSYSRAYEQYF. CDR3 coding DNA: TGTGCCAGCAGTTACTCCAGGGCCTACGAGCAGTACTTC.

There are a few counts of this clonotype. The chain combines TRBV12-3 or TRBV12-4 with TRBJ1-4; 9 nucleotides line up with TRBD1. The V gene end was trimmed by 5 bases and the J gene end by 7 bases; junction bases not matched to a gene: 5. CDR3 length: 14 amino acids. The CDR3 nucleotides are TGTGCCAGCAGTCCTGGACAGGGGAGTGAAAAACTGTTTTTT. Protein product: CASSPGQGSEKLFF.

This clonotype was picked up many times. This chain joins TRBV7-2 and TRBJ1-2; no reliable D call. CDR3 length: 13 residues. Germline V gene sequence: CDR1 SGHTA, CDR2 FQGNSA. The germline V and J ends were trimmed by 4 bases and 5 bases, with 11 bases remaining between them. The CDR3 DNA follows: TGTGCCAGCAGCTCCTCCCAGACTTATGGCTACACCTTC. As protein: CASSSSQTYGYTF.

This clonotype has just a few counts. The V and J genes are TRBV3-1 and TRBJ2-1, with TRBD2 identical over 9 bases. Germline V gene data show CDR1 as LGHDT and CDR2 as YNNKEL (reference sequence). The CDR3 totals 14 residues. Trimming cost V 4 bases and J 15 bases; bases outside gene matches: 13. The CDR3 DNA reads TGTGCCAGCAGCCGTTCCGGGACTAGCCCACGAGGGTTCTTC. This encodes CASSRSGTSPRGFF.

The chain recombines TRBV9 with TRBJ1-3; D is unresolved. Germline CDR1 SGDLS, CDR2 YYNGEE. Trimming removed 1 base at V and 0 bases at J, with 5 bases between. The CDR3 runs to 14 residues. The CDR3, as DNA: TGTGCCAGCAGCGTATTTAGCTCTGGAAACACCATATATTTT. Its translation is CASSVFSSGNTIYF. Full variable domain (remainder filled in from reference TRBV9 and TRBJ1-3): DSGVTQTPKHLITATGQRVTLRCSPRSGDLSVYWYQQSLDQGLQFLIQYYNGEERAKGNILERFSAQQFPDLHSELNLSSLELGDSALYFCASSVFSSGNTIYFGEGSWLTVV.

This clonotype was recorded at least ten times. This chain joins TRBV20-1 and TRBJ2-7; no clear D. The V end lost 5 bases, the J end lost 4 bases, and 15 bases lay between the germline ends. The germline CDR1 and CDR2 sequences are DFQATT and SNEGSKA (reference sequence). CDR3 size: 13 residues. The CDR3 DNA is TGCAGTGCTCAGTCAGGCCACTTATACGAGCAGTACTTC. It translates to CSAQSGHLYEQYF.

This clonotype was counted at least ten times. The chain carries TRBV29-1 and TRBJ2-7; D is tentatively TRBD1 or TRBD2 (5 bases each). Germline loops: CDR1 SQVTM, CDR2 ANQGSEA. V lost 7 bases and J lost 3, with 10 bases in between. The CDR3 is made up of 11 amino acids. CDR3 bases: TGCAGCGCAGGGACGAACTACGAGCAGTACTTC. It is translated as CSAGTNYEQYF.

This clonotype occurred many times. The rearrangement links TRBV20-1 to TRBJ2-5; no definite D call. V was pared by 3 bases and J by 1 base, with 9 bases between. Germline-derived CDR1 and CDR2 are DFQATT and SNEGSKA (reference sequence). This CDR3 has 13 residues. The CDR3 bases are TGCAGTGCTAGCTCCAGGCCCCAAGAGACCCAGTACTTC. Residues: CSASSRPQETQYF.

The sample holds a few counts of this clonotype. The chain couples TRBV15 to TRBJ2-5; D is perhaps TRBD2 (6 bases). Trimming shortened V by 3 bases and J by 2 bases, and 25 bases separated the two germline ends. Germline assignment: CDR1 LNHNV and CDR2 YYDKDF (reference sequence). This CDR3 is built from 19 residues. In nucleotides, the CDR3 is TGTGCCACCAGCAGGGCCTCGTCGGTTTTGGCGGGATGGCAAGAGACCCAGTACTTC. Its translation: CATSRASSVLAGWQETQYF.

This clonotype was seen many times. CDR3: CASSLEGTGSHEQYF. DNA for the CDR3: TGTGCCAGCAGTTTAGAGGGGACAGGGTCCCACGAGCAGTACTTC. The chain combines TRBV27 with TRBJ2-7, with 9 bases that match TRBD1. Germline assignment: CDR1 MNHEY and CDR2 SMNVEV (reference sequence). The CDR3 spans 15 residues. J was trimmed by 5 bases and V by 2 bases; bases with no gene match: 7.

This clonotype was counted between two and nine times. This sequence joins TRBV7-3 and TRBJ2-1, with 15 bases fitting TRBD2. The ends lost 5 bases at V and 10 bases at J; junction bases unmatched: 6. The CDR3 totals 15 residues. Germline CDR1 reads SGHTA; CDR2 reads FQGTGA. The CDR3 DNA reads as TGTGCCAGCAGCAGGATGGGACTAGCGGGAGGAGAGCAGTTCTTC. It translates to CASSRMGLAGGEQFF.

As regards this clonotype: The CDR3 does not close with the conserved phenylalanine or tryptophan, likely indicating a read error. Because the CDR3's place on the DNA is in doubt, the DNA is left out and the CDR3 is given as listed by TCRdb. The chain employs TRBV7-8 and TRBJ1-6. Germline-derived CDR1 and CDR2 are SGHVS and FQNEAQ. The CDR3 contains 8 residues when both ends are counted. The CDR3 here is CASSLAHV.

The chain combines TRBV7-8 with TRBJ1-5; 7 bases are a match to TRBD1. Germline V CDR1 and CDR2: SGHVS, FQNEAQ. The ends lost 3 bases at V and 9 bases at J; junction bases unmatched: 5. This CDR3 contains 13 residues. CDR3 sequence reads: CASSFVAGGPQHF. The CDR3 nucleotides are TGTGCCAGCAGCTTCGTAGCAGGGGGGCCCCAGCATTTT.

The chain has TRBV12-3 or TRBV12-4 and TRBJ1-5, with D tentatively TRBD1 (5 bases). Between the trimmed V and J ends, which lost 8 bases and 3 bases, there was a span of 11 bases. The CDR3 sequence is 13 residues long. The CDR3 is CASGEQVNQPQHF. CDR3 in DNA: TGTGCCAGCGGGGAACAGGTCAATCAGCCCCAGCATTTT.

This chain links TRBV20-1 with TRBJ2-7, with 9 bases lining up with TRBD1. The junction had 4 bases not matched to a gene; V was cut back by 2 bases and J by 2 bases. This CDR3 has 14 residues. Germline V lookup: CDR1 DFQATT, CDR2 SNEGSKA (reference sequence). CDR3 in amino acids: CSARQRTGAYEQYF. CDR3 bases: TGCAGTGCTAGACAAAGGACAGGGGCCTACGAGCAGTACTTC.

The V gene is TRBV7-9, the J gene TRBJ2-2, with 8 bases identical to TRBD1. Per the germline V gene, CDR1 is SEHNR and CDR2 is FQNEAQ (reference sequence). The CDR3 has 15 amino acids. V gave up 5 bases and J gave up 3 bases; unmatched junction bases: 5. The chain's CDR3 is CASSVTGAHTGELFF. CDR3 sequence (DNA): TGTGCCAGCAGCGTGACAGGGGCCCACACCGGGGAGCTGTTTTTT.

The table lists this clonotype with many counts. The rearrangement joins TRBV4-3 to TRBJ2-5; 10 bases line up with TRBD2. Germline CDR1 reads LGHNA; CDR2 reads YSLEER. With 2 bases clipped from V and 1 base from J, the junction kept 4 bases outside the gene matches. The CDR3 runs to 16 residues. CDR3 loop: CASSQNGLAAQETQYF. The CDR3 DNA follows: TGCGCCAGCAGCCAAAACGGACTAGCGGCCCAAGAGACCCAGTACTTC.

The chain couples TRBV12-3 or TRBV12-4 to TRBJ2-3; 7 bases map to TRBD1. This CDR3 has 15 amino acids. Trimming cost V 8 bases and J 0 bases; bases outside gene matches: 8. The CDR3 bases are TGTGCCAGCGGAAGGACAGGCCATAGCACAGATACGCAGTATTTT. This translates into CASGRTGHSTDTQYF.